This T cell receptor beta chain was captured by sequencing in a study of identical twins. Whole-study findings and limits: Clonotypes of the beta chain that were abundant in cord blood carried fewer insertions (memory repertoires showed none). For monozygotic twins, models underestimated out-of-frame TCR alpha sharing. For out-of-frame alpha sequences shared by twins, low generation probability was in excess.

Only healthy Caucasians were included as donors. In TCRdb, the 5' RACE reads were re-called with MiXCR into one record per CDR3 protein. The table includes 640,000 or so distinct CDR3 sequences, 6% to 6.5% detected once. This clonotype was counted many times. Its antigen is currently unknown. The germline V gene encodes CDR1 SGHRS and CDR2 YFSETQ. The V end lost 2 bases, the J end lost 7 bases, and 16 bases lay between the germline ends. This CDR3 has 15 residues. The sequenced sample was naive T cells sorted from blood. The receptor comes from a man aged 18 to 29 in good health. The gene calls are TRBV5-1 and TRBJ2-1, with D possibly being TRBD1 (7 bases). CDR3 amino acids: CASSLEGARGNEQFF. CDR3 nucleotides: TGCGCCAGCAGCTTAGAGGGGGCTCGGGGGAATGAGCAGTTCTTC.